Described below is a single TCR beta chain sequence and its context. Its specificity is not known. The junction departs from the called germline gene at one end, perhaps through a read error. The CDR3 spans 16 residues. CDR1 and CDR2 from the germline V gene are SGHRS and YFSETQ. Making TCR beta cDNA involved approximately 480 ng total RNA and a constant-region primer. What produced the TCR beta libraries was three nested multiplex PCR rounds using slightly modified ARM-PCR. For roughly 10 cycles apiece, the opening two PCR rounds ran with TRBV1-TRBV30 forward primers and a C-beta reverse primer. MiXCR was run by TCRdb on the multiplex PCR reads, yielding one entry per CDR3 protein. The sample lists about 78,000 distinct CDR3 sequences, around 75% seen once, with roughly 15% in the top ten. The entry originates in a study of tumor-infiltrating lymphocytes in primary liver carcinoma. Study-level points and caveats: Tumor region pairs shared more overlap than did tumor-adjacent and tumor-blood pairs.

Between about 20 and 30 mg of unsorted bulk tissue served as the source from which RNA and DNA were co-extracted. The source material was liver tumor tissue from sampling region 4. Subset denoted: tumor region T4, right-lateral pole. The V and J genes are TRBV5-1 and TRBJ2-7; 9 nucleotides align to TRBD2. This receptor was identified in a woman in her sixties or seventies with primary liver carcinoma and hepatitis B virus infection. CDR3 nucleotide sequence: TGCCCCAGCAGCTTGGGGGGGAGCGGGAGGATCGACGAGCAGTACTTC. Amino acid sequence: CPSSLGGSGRIDEQYF.